These T cell receptor beta chains were read from a single sample in a study of blood T cell repertoires in COVID-19. Generated by immunoSEQ multiplex PCR, the TCRdb table keeps only in-frame clones and is missing some. The sample lists about 180,000 clones, about 79% seen once, with 15% in the top ten. Sequencing input: PBMCs or T cells enriched from blood (not recorded which). The origin of the receptors is a man aged 45-60 years who had recovered from COVID-19. Both conserved end residues are part of each CDR3. D genes are given only for firm matches. The size entry is marked missing in some rows and otherwise reads once, few, many or a size class.

v_call	d_call	j_call	clone_size	cdr3_aa	cdr3_nt
TRBV3-1/TRBV3-2	TRBD1	TRBJ1-1	NA	CASSQVLSGTGRNTEAFF	TGTGCCAGCAGCCAAGTTCTTTCAGGGACAGGGAGAAACACTGAAGCTTTCTTT
TRBV13	TRBD1	TRBJ1-1	few	CASSRRRDRVFSEAFF	TGTGCCAGCAGCCGGAGGAGGGACAGGGTATTTTCTGAAGCTTTCTTT
TRBV11-2	NA	TRBJ2-4	NA	CASSPVGGPKNIQYF	TGTGCCAGCAGCCCCGTCGGGGGTCCCAAAAACATTCAGTACTTC
TRBV6-5	NA	TRBJ1-2	NA	CASGLGGGYGYTF	TGTGCCAGCGGCCTCGGCGGCGGGTATGGCTACACCTTC
TRBV7-8	NA	TRBJ2-4	NA	CASSPGGTKNIQYF	TGTGCCAGCAGCCCCGGCGGGACCAAAAACATTCAGTACTTC
TRBV10-3	TRBD1	TRBJ2-5	NA	CAISGDRQETQYF	TGTGCCATCAGTGGGGACAGACAAGAGACCCAGTACTTC
TRBV7-2	TRBD2	TRBJ2-7	NA	CASSLVGGLAANRYEQYF	TGTGCCAGCAGCTTAGTTGGGGGACTAGCGGCTAACCGCTACGAGCAGTACTTC
TRBV7-2	TRBD2	TRBJ2-4	NA	CASSLGSFSGGAKNIQYF	TGTGCCAGCAGCTTAGGAAGTTTTAGCGGGGGTGCCAAAAACATTCAGTACTTC
TRBV3-1/TRBV3-2	NA	TRBJ1-5	NA	CASSQNSGSLSNQPQHF	TGTGCCAGCAGCCAAAACTCGGGTAGCCTTAGCAATCAGCCCCAGCATTTT
TRBV2	TRBD1	TRBJ1-1	NA	CASCSEIRGRTEAFF	TGTGCCAGCTGCTCCGAAATCAGGGGGCGGACTGAAGCTTTCTTT
TRBV7-9	NA	TRBJ1-1	NA	CASSLAGQGFFSMNTEAFF	TGTGCCAGCAGCTTAGCCGGGCAGGGGTTTTTTTCGATGAACACTGAAGCTTTCTTT
TRBV12-3/TRBV12-4	NA	TRBJ1-2	NA	CASSRDNYGYTF	TGTGCCAGCAGTAGAGATAACTATGGCTACACCTTC
TRBV9	NA	TRBJ1-1	NA	CASSVAGGSTEAFF	TGTGCCAGCAGCGTAGCGGGGGGGAGTACTGAAGCTTTCTTT
TRBV12-3/TRBV12-4	TRBD2	TRBJ2-3	NA	CASSRGADTQYF	TGTGCCAGCAGTCGGGGGGCAGATACGCAGTATTTT
TRBV4-1	NA	TRBJ1-5	NA	CASSPGELINQPQHF	TGCGCCAGCAGCCCGGGAGAACTAATCAATCAGCCCCAGCATTTT
TRBV11-2	TRBD2	TRBJ2-7	NA	CASSYPGLAHYEQYF	TGTGCCAGCAGCTATCCGGGACTAGCACACTACGAGCAGTACTTC